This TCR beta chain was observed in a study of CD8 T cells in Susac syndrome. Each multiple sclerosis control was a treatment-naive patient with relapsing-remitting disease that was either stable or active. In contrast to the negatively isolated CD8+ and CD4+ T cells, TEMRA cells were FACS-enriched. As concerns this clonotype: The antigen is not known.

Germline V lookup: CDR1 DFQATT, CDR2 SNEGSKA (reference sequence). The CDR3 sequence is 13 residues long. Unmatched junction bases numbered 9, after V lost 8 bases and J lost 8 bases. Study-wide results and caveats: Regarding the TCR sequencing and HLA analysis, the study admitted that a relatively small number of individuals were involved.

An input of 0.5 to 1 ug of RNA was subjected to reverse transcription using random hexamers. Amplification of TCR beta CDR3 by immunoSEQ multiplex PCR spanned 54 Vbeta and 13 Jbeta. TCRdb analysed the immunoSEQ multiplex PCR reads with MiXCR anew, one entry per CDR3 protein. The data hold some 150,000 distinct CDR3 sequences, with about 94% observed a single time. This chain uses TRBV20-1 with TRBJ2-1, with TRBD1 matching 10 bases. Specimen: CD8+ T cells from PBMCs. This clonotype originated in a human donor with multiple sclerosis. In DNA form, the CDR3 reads TGCAGTCTGGACAGGGGGAGGGTAGATGAGCAGTTCTTC. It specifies CSLDRGRVDEQFF.